The entry below gives a single T cell receptor beta chain sequence along with its context. Its antigen remains unknown. Every patient had relapsed following autologous stem cell transplantation, and cohorts differed in brentuximab vedotin exposure. Germline V gives CDR1 SGHAT, CDR2 FQNNGV. The CDR3 consists of 13 residues. Trimming left V 1 base short and J 6 bases short, with 9 bases between. The sample is drawn from a study of PD-1 blockade in classical Hodgkin lymphoma. Study in general: Nivolumab 3 mg/kg was given intravenously every 2 weeks. Study-level points and caveats: Unlike CD8+ TCR diversity, which did not rise significantly by C4D1, CD4+ TCR diversity did.

Clones were read by immunoSEQ multiplex PCR, and TCRdb kept only the in-frame ones, dropping some. The repertoire holds some 20,000 clones, with over 75% as singletons. The sequencing used peripheral blood mononuclear cells (PBMCs), collected before the second cycle of nivolumab. The receptor was isolated from a human donor with classical Hodgkin lymphoma. V gene TRBV11-2 combines with J gene TRBJ1-1; the D gene is possibly TRBD1 (5 bases). The CDR3 spells CASSLAGFAEAFF. CDR3 in DNA: TGTGCCAGCAGCTTAGCAGGGTTCGCTGAAGCTTTCTTT.